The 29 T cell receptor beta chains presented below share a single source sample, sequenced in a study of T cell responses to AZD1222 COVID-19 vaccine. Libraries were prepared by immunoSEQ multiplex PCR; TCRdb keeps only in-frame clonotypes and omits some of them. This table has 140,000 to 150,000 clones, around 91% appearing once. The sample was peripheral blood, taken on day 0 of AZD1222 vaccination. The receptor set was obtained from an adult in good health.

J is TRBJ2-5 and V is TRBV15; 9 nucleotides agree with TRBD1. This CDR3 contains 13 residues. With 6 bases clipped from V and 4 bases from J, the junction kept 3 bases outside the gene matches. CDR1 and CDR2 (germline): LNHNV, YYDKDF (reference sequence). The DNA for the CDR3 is TGTGCCACCAGGAACAGGGGGCCAGAGACCCAGTACTTC. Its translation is CATRNRGPETQYF.

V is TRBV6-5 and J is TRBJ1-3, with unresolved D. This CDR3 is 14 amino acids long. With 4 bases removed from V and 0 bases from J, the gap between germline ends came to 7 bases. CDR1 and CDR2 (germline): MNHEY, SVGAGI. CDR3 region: CASSLWSSGNTIYF. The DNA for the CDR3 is TGTGCCAGCAGTTTGTGGAGCTCTGGAAACACCATATATTTT.

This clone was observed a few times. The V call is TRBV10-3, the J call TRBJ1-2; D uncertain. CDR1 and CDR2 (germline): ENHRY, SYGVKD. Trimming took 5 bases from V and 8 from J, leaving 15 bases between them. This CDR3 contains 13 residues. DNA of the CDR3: TGTGCCATCAGTTCTGGGGTTTCGGGAGGCTACACCTTC. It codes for CAISSGVSGGYTF.

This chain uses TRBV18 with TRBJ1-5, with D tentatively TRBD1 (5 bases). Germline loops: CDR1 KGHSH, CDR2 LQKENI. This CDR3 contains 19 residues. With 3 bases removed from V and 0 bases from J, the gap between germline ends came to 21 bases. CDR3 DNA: TGTGCCAGCTCACCGCTCCCCCCGCAGGGCCTATATAGCAATCAGCCCCAGCATTTT. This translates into CASSPLPPQGLYSNQPQHF.

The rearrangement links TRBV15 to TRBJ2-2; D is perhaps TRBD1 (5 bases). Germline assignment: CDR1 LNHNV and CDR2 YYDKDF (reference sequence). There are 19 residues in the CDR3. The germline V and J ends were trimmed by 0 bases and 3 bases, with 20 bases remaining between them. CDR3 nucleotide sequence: TGTGCCACCAGCAGAGACCTCTTGACGGTAGGGGAAGACACCGGGGAGCTGTTTTTT. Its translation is CATSRDLLTVGEDTGELFF.

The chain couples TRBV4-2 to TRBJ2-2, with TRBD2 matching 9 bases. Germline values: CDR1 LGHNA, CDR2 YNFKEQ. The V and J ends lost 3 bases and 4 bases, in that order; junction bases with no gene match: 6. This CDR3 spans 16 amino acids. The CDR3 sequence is CASSHRSGGVTGELFF. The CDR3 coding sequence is TGTGCCAGCAGCCACCGTAGCGGGGGAGTCACCGGGGAGCTGTTTTTT.

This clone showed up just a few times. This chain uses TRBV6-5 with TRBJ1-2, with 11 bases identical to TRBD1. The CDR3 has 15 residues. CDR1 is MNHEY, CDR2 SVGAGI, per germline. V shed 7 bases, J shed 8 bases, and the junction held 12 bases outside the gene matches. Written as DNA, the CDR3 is TGTGCCAGCACCGCCCGGGGACAGGGGGGTGGGGGCTACACCTTC. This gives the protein CASTARGQGGGGYTF.

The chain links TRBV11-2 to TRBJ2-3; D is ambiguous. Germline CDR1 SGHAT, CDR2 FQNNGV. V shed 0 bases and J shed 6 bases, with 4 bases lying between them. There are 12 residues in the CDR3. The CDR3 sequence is CASSLEADTQYF. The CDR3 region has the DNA TGTGCCAGCAGCTTAGAAGCGGATACGCAGTATTTT.

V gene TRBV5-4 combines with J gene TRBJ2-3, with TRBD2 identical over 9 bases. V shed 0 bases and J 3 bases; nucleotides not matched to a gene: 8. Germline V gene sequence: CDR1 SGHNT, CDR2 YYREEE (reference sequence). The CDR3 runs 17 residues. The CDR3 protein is CASSLALRGGYTDTQYF. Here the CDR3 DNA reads TGTGCCAGCAGCTTGGCCCTGCGGGGGGGGTATACAGATACGCAGTATTTT. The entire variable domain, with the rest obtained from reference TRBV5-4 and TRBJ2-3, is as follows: ETGVTQSPTHLIKTRGQQVTLRCSSQSGHNTVSWYQQALGQGPQFIFQYYREEENGRGNFPPRFSGLQFPNYSSELNVNALELDDSALYLCASSLALRGGYTDTQYFGPGTRLTVL.

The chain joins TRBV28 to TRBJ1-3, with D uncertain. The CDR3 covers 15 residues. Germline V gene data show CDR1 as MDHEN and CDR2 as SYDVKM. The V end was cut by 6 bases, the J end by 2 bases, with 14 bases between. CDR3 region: CASSSGGSTGNTIYF. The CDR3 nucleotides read TGTGCCAGCAGCTCTGGAGGGTCAACTGGAAACACCATATATTTT.

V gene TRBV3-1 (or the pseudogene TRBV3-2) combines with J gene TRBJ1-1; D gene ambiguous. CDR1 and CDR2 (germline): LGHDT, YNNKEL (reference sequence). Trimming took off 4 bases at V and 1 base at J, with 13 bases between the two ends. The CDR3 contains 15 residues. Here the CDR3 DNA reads TGTGCCAGCAGCCCCAGCCCCGCTGGGAACACTGAAGCTTTCTTT. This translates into CASSPSPAGNTEAFF.

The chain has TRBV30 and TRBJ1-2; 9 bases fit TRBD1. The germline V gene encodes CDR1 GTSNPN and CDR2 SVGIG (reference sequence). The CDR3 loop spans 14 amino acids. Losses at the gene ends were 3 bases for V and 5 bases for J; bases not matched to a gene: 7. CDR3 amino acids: CAWRRDREKYGYTF. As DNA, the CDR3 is TGTGCCTGGAGGAGGGACAGGGAGAAGTATGGCTACACCTTC.

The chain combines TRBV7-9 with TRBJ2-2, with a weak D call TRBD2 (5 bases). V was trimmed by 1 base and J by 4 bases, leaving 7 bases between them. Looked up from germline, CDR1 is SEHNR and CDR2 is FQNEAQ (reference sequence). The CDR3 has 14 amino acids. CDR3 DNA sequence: TGTGCCAGCAGCTTAGATAGCGCCACCGGGGAGCTGTTTTTT. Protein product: CASSLDSATGELFF.

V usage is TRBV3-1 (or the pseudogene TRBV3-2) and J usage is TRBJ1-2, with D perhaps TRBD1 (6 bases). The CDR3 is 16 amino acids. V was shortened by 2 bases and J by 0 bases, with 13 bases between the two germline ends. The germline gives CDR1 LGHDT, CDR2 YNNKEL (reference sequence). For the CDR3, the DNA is TGTGCCAGCAGCCAACGCGGACAGCCCGCTAACTATGGCTACACCTTC. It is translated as CASSQRGQPANYGYTF.

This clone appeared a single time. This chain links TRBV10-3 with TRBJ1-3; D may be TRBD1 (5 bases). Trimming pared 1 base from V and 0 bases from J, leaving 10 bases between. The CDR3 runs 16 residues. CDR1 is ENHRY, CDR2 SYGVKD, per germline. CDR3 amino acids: CAISEWGTPSGNTIYF. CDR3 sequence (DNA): TGTGCCATCAGTGAGTGGGGCACCCCCTCTGGAAACACCATATATTTT.

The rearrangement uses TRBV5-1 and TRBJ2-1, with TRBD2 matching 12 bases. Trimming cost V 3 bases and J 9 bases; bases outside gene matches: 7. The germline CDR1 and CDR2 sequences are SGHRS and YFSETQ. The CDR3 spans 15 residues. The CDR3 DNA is TGCGCCAGCAGCTCTCGACTAGCGGGAGTGGGTGAGCAGTTCTTC. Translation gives CASSSRLAGVGEQFF.

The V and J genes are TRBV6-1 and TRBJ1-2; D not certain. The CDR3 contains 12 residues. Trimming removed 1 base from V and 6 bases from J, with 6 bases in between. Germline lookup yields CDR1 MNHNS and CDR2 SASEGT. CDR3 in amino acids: CASSEGWNGYTF. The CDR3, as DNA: TGTGCCAGCAGTGAAGGGTGGAATGGCTACACCTTC.

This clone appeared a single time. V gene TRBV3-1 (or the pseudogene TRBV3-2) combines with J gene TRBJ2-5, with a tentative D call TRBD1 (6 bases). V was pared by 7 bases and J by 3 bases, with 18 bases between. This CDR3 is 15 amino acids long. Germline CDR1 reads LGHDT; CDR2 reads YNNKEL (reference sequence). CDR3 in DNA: TGTGCCAGCACCTTCCTCCTGGGGGCAGAAGAGACCCAGTACTTC. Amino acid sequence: CASTFLLGAEETQYF.

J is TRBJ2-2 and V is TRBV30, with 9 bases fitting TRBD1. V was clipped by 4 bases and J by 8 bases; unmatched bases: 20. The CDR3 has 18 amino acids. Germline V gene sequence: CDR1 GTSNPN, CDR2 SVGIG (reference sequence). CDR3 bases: TGTGCCTGGACCCGACCAGGGACAGGGAAATTTTGGAGTGGGGAGCTGTTTTTT. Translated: CAWTRPGTGKFWSGELFF. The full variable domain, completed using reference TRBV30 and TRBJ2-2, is SQTIHQWPATLVQPVGSPLSLECTVEGTSNPNLYWYRQAAGRGLQLLFYSVGIGQISSEVPQNLSASRPQDRQFILSSKKLLLSDSGFYLCAWTRPGTGKFWSGELFFGEGSRLTVL.

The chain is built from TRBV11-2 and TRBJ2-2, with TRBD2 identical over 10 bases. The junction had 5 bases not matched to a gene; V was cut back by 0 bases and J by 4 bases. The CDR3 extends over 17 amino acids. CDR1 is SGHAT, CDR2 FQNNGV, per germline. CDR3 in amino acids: CASSLDASGRVTGELFF. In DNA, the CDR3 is TGTGCCAGCAGCTTAGACGCTAGCGGGAGAGTCACCGGGGAGCTGTTTTTT.

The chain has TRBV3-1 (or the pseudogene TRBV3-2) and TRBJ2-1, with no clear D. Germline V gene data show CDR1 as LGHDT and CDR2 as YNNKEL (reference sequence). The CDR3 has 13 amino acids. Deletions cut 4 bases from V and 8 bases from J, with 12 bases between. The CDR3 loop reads CASSRPRSDEQFF. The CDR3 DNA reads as TGTGCCAGCAGCCGACCGAGGTCAGATGAGCAGTTCTTC.

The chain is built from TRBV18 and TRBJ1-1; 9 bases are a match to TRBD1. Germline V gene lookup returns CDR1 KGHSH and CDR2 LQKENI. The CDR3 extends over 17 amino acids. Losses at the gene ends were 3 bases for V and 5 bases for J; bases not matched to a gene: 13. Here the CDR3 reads CASSPSGTGRVGTEAFF. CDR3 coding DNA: TGTGCCAGCTCACCCTCCGGGACAGGGAGGGTTGGAACTGAAGCTTTCTTT. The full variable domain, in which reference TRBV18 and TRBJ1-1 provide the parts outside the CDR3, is NAGVMQNPRHLVRRRGQEARLRCSPMKGHSHVYWYRQLPEEGLKFMVYLQKENIIDESGMPKERFSAEFPKEGPSILRIQQVVRGDSAAYFCASSPSGTGRVGTEAFFGQGTRLTVV.

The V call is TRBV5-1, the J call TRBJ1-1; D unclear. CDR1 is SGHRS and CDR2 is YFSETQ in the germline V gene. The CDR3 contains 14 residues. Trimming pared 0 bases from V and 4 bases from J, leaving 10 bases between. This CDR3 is CASSLALKSTEAFF. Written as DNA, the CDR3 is TGCGCCAGCAGCTTGGCCCTGAAGAGCACTGAAGCTTTCTTT.

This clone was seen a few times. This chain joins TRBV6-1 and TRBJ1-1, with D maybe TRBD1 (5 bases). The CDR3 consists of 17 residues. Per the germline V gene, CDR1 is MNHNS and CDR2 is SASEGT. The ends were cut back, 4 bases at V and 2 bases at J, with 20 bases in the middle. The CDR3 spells CASSGGEMRPSNTEAFF. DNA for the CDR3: TGTGCCAGCAGTGGGGGGGAGATGAGACCAAGCAACACTGAAGCTTTCTTT.

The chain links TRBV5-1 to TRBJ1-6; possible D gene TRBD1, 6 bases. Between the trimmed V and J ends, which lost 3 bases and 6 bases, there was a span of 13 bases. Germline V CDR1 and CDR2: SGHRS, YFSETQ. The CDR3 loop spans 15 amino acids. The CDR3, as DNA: TGCGCCAGCAGCTCGGACAGCCGGGGTAATTCACCCCTCCACTTT. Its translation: CASSSDSRGNSPLHF.

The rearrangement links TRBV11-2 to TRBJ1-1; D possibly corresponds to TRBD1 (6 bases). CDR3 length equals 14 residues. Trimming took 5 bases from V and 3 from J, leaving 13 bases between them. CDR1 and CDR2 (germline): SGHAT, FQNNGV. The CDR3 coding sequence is TGTGCCAGCAGCCCCCGGGGGGGCCACACTGAAGCTTTCTTT. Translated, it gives CASSPRGGHTEAFF.

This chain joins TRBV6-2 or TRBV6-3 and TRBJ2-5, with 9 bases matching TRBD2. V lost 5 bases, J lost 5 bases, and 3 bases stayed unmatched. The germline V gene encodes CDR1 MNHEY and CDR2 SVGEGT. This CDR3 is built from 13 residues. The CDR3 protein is CASSGTSMETQYF. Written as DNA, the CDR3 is TGTGCCAGCAGTGGGACTAGCATGGAGACCCAGTACTTC.

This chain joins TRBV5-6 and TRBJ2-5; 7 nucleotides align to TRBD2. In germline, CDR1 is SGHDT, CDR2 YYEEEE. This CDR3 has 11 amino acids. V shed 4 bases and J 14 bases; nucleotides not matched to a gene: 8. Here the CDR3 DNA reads TGTGCCAGCAGCCGGGGGAGGGATCCTTACTTC. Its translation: CASSRGRDPYF. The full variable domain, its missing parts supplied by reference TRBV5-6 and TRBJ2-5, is DAGVTQSPTHLIKTRGQQVTLRCSPKSGHDTVSWYQQALGQGPQFIFQYYEEEERQRGNFPDRFSGHQFPNYSSELNVNALLLGDSALYLCASSRGRDPYFGPGTRLLVL.

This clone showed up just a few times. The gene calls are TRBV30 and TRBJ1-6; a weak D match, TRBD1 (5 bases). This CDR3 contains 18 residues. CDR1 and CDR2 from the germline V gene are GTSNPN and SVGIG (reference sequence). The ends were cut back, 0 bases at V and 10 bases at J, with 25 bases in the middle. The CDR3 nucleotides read TGTGCCTGGAGTGTCGCATATTTCGGGGGTGGCTCGGGGTCACCCCTCCACTTT. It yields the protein CAWSVAYFGGGSGSPLHF.